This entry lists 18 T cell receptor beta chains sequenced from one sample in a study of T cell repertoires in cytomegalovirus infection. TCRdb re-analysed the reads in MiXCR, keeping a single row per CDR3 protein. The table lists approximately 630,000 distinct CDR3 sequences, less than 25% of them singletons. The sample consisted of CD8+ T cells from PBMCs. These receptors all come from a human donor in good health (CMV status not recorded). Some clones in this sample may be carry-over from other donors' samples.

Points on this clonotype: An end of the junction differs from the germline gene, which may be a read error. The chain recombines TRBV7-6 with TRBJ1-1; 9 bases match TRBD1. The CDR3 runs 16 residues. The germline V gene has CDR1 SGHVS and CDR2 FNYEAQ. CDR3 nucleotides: TGTGCCAGCAGCTCGCCGGGACAGGGCGAGAACACTGGAGCTTTCTTT. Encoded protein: CASSSPGQGENTGAFF.

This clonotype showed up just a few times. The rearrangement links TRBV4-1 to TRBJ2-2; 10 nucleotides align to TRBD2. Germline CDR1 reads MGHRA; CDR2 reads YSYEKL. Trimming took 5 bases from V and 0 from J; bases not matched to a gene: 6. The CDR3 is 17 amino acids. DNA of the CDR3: TGCGCCAGCAGCTTGAGAGGACTAGCGGCGAACACCGGGGAGCTGTTTTTT. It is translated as CASSLRGLAANTGELFF.

The CDR3 sequence is CASRQGTGTYEQYF. DNA for the CDR3: TGTGCCAGCAGACAGGGGACAGGTACCTACGAGCAGTACTTC. The V call is TRBV6-5, the J call TRBJ2-7; 8 bases agree with TRBD1. The CDR3 consists of 14 residues. V trimming: 6 bases; J trimming: 2 bases; junction bases outside the gene matches: 6. CDR1 and CDR2 (germline): MNHEY, SVGAGI.

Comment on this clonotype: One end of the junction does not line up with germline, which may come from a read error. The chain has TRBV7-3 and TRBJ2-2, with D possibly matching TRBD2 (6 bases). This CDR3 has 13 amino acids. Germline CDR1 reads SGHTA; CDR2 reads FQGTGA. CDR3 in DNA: TGTGCCAGCAGCTTTACTAGCACCGGGAAGCTGTTTTTT. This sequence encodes CASSFTSTGKLFF.

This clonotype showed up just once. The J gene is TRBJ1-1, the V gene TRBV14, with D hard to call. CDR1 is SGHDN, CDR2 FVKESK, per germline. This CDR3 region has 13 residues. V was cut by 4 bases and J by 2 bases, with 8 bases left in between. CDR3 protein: CASSPYYNTEAFF. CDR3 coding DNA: TGTGCCAGCAGCCCGTATTATAACACTGAAGCTTTCTTT.

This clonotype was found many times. CDR3 sequence reads: CASSLGSGSGNTIYF. The CDR3 nucleotides are TGTGCCAGCAGTTTAGGATCAGGGTCTGGAAACACCATATATTTT. This rearrangement joins TRBV28 to TRBJ1-3; D possibly corresponds to TRBD1 (5 bases). The CDR3 length is 15 residues. The V end was cut by 2 bases, the J end by 1 base, with 9 bases between. CDR1 is MDHEN and CDR2 is SYDVKM in the germline V gene.

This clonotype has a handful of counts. The CDR3 sequence is CSAPEAGYGYTF. In DNA, the CDR3 is TGCAGTGCTCCAGAGGCGGGATATGGCTACACCTTC. The genes are TRBV20-1 and TRBJ1-2; D unclear. The CDR3 covers 12 residues. Trimming removed 5 bases at V and 5 bases at J, with 12 bases between. CDR1 is DFQATT, CDR2 SNEGSKA, per germline (reference sequence).

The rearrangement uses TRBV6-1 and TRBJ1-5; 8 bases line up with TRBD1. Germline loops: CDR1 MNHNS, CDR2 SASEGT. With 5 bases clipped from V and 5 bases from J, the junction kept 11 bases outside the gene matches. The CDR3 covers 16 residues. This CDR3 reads CASSYGPGQGHQPQHF. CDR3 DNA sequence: TGTGCCAGCAGTTATGGCCCCGGACAGGGCCATCAGCCCCAGCATTTT.

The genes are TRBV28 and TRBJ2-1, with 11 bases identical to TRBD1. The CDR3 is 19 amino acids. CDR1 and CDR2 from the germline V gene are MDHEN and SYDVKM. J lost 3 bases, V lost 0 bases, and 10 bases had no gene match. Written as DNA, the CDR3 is TGTGCCAGCAGTTTATGGGCCGGGACAGGGGGAGAAATCTACAATGAGCAGTTCTTC. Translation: CASSLWAGTGGEIYNEQFF.

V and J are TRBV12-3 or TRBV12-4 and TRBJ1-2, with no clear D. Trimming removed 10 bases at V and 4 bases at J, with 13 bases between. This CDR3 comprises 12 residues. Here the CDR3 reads CATLWGTYGYTF. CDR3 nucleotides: TGTGCCACCCTGTGGGGAACCTATGGCTACACCTTC.

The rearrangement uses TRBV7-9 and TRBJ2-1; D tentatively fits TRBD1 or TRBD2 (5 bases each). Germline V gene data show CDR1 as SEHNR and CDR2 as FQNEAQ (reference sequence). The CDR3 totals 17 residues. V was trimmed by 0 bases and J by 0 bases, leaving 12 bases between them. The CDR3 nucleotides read TGTGCCAGCAGCTTAGCTGATTCTGGGGGCTCCTACAATGAGCAGTTCTTC. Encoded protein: CASSLADSGGSYNEQFF.

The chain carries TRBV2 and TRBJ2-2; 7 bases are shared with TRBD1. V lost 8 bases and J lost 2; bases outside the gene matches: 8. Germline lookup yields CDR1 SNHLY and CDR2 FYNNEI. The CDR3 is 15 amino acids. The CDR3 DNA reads TGTGCCAGCTTGGAAGGGACAGTAAACACCGGGGAGCTGTTTTTT. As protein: CASLEGTVNTGELFF.

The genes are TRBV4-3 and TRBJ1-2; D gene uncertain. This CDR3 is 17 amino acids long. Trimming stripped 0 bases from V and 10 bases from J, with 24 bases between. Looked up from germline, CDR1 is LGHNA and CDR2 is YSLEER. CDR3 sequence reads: CASSQESLDFFSNDYTF. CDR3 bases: TGCGCCAGCAGCCAAGAATCCCTCGACTTCTTTTCGAACGACTACACCTTC.

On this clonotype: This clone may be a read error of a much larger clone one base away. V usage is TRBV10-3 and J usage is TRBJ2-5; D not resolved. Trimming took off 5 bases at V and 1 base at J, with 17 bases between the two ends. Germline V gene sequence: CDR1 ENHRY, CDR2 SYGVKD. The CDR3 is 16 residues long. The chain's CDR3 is CAISSRWAVSQETQYF. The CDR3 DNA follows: TGTGCCATCAGTTCGCGGTGGGCCGTATCCCAAGAGACCCAGTACTTC.

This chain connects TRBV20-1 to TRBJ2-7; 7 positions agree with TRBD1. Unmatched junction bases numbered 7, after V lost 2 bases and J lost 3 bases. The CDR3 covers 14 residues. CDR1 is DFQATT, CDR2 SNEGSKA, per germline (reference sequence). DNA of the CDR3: TGCAGTGCTAGACCGGGACAGAGCGACTACGAGCAGTACTTC. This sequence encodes CSARPGQSDYEQYF.

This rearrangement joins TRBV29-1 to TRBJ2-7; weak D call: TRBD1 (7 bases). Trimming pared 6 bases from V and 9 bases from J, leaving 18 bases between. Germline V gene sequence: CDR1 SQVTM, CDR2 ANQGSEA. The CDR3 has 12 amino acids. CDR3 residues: CSVERQGGGQYV. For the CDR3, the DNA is TGCAGCGTCGAGCGACAGGGAGGAGGGCAGTACGTC.

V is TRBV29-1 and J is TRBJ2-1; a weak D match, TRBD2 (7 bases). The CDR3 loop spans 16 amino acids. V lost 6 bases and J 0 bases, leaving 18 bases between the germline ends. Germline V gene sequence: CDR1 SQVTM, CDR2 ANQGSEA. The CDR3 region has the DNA TGCAGCGTCCTAGGGGGGGTAGGACTCTCCTACAATGAGCAGTTCTTC. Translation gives CSVLGGVGLSYNEQFF.

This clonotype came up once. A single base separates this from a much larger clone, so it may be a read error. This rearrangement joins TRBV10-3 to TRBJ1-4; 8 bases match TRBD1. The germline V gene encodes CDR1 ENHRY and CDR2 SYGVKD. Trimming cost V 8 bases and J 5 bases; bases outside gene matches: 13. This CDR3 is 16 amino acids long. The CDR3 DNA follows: TGTGCCATCGGCCCCGACAGGGGAGATTCAAATGAAAAACTGTTTTTT. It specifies CAIGPDRGDSNEKLFF.